A single sample gave rise to the 11 T cell receptor beta chains below, sequenced in a study of blood T cell repertoires in COVID-19. Method: immunoSEQ multiplex PCR; TCRdb's copy keeps in-frame clones and lacks some. The profile shows about 220,000 clones, 75% to 90% of them singletons. Specimen: peripheral blood. The source is a woman in her thirties who had recovered from COVID-19.

This clone occurred a few times. V is TRBV6-2 or TRBV6-3 and J is TRBJ2-7; TRBD2 matches 14 bases. The CDR3 spans 15 residues. Germline assignment: CDR1 MNHEY and CDR2 SVGEGT. Losses at the gene ends were 2 bases for V and 4 bases for J; bases not matched to a gene: 1. Here the CDR3 DNA reads TGTGCCAGCAGTTACGGACTAGCGGGGGGTTACGAGCAGTACTTC. Translated, it gives CASSYGLAGGYEQYF.

The gene calls are TRBV6-5 and TRBJ1-1, with TRBD1 matching over 9 bases. Germline CDR1 and CDR2: MNHEY and SVGAGI. V dropped 7 bases and J dropped 4; count of bases not matched to a gene: 7. This CDR3 has 14 residues. This chain's CDR3 is CASILGQGATEAFF. In DNA form, the CDR3 reads TGTGCCAGCATACTGGGACAGGGAGCCACTGAAGCTTTCTTT.

This clone was recorded once. The chain carries TRBV5-4 and TRBJ1-5; 7 nucleotides agree with TRBD1. V was clipped by 7 bases and J by 4 bases; unmatched bases: 2. Germline CDR1 reads SGHNT; CDR2 reads YYREEE (reference sequence). CDR3 length: 12 amino acids. The CDR3 loop reads CASLQGNQPQHF. The CDR3 coding sequence is TGTGCCAGCTTACAGGGGAATCAGCCCCAGCATTTT.

In its sample, this clone was seen once. This sequence joins TRBV19 and TRBJ2-1; D is perhaps TRBD1 (5 bases). With 7 bases removed from V and 7 bases from J, the gap between germline ends came to 11 bases. There are 12 residues in the CDR3. The germline gives CDR1 LNHDA, CDR2 SQIVND (reference sequence). The CDR3 DNA reads TGTGCCAGTACGATAGGGGCGAATGAGCAGTTCTTC. This translates into CASTIGANEQFF. Filled out from reference TRBV19 and TRBJ2-1, the complete variable domain reads DGGITQSPKYLFRKEGQNVTLSCEQNLNHDAMYWYRQDPGQGLRLIYYSQIVNDFQKGDIAEGYSVSREKKESFPLTVTSAQKNPTAFYLCASTIGANEQFFGPGTRLTVL.

The chain recombines TRBV30 with TRBJ2-5, with D tentatively TRBD2 (6 bases). Germline V gene sequence: CDR1 GTSNPN, CDR2 SVGIG (reference sequence). V lost 3 bases and J 2 bases, leaving 10 bases between the germline ends. This CDR3 is built from 13 residues. This chain's CDR3 is CAWRIGGQETQYF. DNA of the CDR3: TGTGCCTGGAGGATCGGGGGTCAAGAGACCCAGTACTTC. Together with reference TRBV30 and TRBJ2-5, the CDR3 gives the full variable domain: SQTIHQWPATLVQPVGSPLSLECTVEGTSNPNLYWYRQAAGRGLQLLFYSVGIGQISSEVPQNLSASRPQDRQFILSSKKLLLSDSGFYLCAWRIGGQETQYFGPGTRLLVL.

The rearrangement uses TRBV10-3 and TRBJ2-5, with D possibly being TRBD1 (5 bases). The CDR3 covers 14 residues. Per the germline V gene, CDR1 is ENHRY and CDR2 is SYGVKD. Trimming shortened V by 7 bases and J by 7 bases, and 19 bases separated the two germline ends. This CDR3 reads CAIMPQGDARTQYF. The CDR3 DNA reads as TGTGCCATCATGCCCCAAGGGGATGCGCGGACCCAGTACTTC.

The chain couples TRBV7-2 to TRBJ2-1, with 8 bases that match TRBD1. The germline V gene encodes CDR1 SGHTA and CDR2 FQGNSA. The CDR3 runs to 14 residues. J was trimmed by 9 bases and V by 1 base; bases with no gene match: 5. DNA of the CDR3: TGTGCCAGCAGCTTAGACAGGGGGAAGGGTGAGCAGTTCTTC. It codes for CASSLDRGKGEQFF.

The chain employs TRBV11-3 and TRBJ2-1; TRBD2 is a possible D gene (6 bases). This CDR3 has 15 amino acids. Germline V lookup: CDR1 SGHNT, CDR2 YENEEA. Trimming took 3 bases from V and 0 from J, leaving 9 bases between them. CDR3 bases: TGTGCCAGCAGCTTTGGCGGGAACTCCTACAATGAGCAGTTCTTC. This encodes CASSFGGNSYNEQFF.

The rearrangement links TRBV2 to TRBJ1-1, with TRBD1 identical over 7 bases. The CDR3 sequence is 14 residues long. Losses at the gene ends were 5 bases for V and 4 bases for J; bases not matched to a gene: 7. The germline V gene encodes CDR1 SNHLY and CDR2 FYNNEI. The CDR3 region is CASSYRDRGTEAFF. The CDR3 nucleotides read TGTGCCAGCAGTTACCGGGACAGAGGCACTGAAGCTTTCTTT.

This chain uses TRBV5-5 with TRBJ2-1, with TRBD2 as a possible D gene (5 bases). The CDR3 has 16 residues. Germline loops: CDR1 SGHKS, CDR2 YYEKEE (reference sequence). Trimming took 3 bases from V and 0 from J, leaving 13 bases between them. CDR3 DNA: TGTGCCAGCAGCTCGGGCACGGGAAGCTCCTACAATGAGCAGTTCTTC. It specifies CASSSGTGSSYNEQFF.

The CDR3 loop reads CASSSRSGGHGDIQYF. The DNA of the CDR3 is TGTGCCAGCAGCTCAAGGAGCGGGGGGCATGGGGACATTCAGTACTTC. The rearrangement uses TRBV7-9 and TRBJ2-4, with 9 bases fitting TRBD2. The CDR3 covers 16 residues. Germline V CDR1 and CDR2: SEHNR, FQNEAQ (reference sequence). The V segment lost 4 bases and the J segment 8 bases; nucleotides outside the gene matches: 12.